These T cell receptor beta chains were read from a single sample in a study of T cells in localized non-small cell lung cancer. TCRdb's table, derived via immunoSEQ multiplex PCR, lists solely in-frame clones and lacks some. Of around 50,000 clones listed, about 80% are singletons. Specimen: peripheral blood, collected before any cancer treatment. The receptors shown here come from a female donor at least 60 years old with stage II squamous cell lung carcinoma. Each CDR3 is given with its conserved first and last residue. D genes are given only for firm matches. A clone size is listed for some rows: how often the clone was seen (once, few, many), or a class if it is expanded.

TRBV18,TRBD2,-,TRBJ2-3,TGTGCCAGCTCGCCTAGCGGCGGAGATACGCAGTATTTT,CASSPSGGDTQYF
TRBV5-1,-,-,TRBJ2-2,TGCGCCAGCGAGGTCGGGGGAGCCACCGGGGAGCTGTTTTTT,CASEVGGATGELFF
TRBV7-8,TRBD1,-,TRBJ2-4,TGTGCCAGCAGCGTTGACAGGGGAGACATTCAGTACTTC,CASSVDRGDIQYF
TRBV4-2,-,-,TRBJ1-1,TGTGCCAGCAGCTTTCGCTCGGACGTCACTGAAGCTTTCTTT,CASSFRSDVTEAFF
TRBV9,-,-,TRBJ2-3,TGTGCCAGCAGCGTTGGGCGGGGGCCCCGCACAGATACGCAGTATTTT,CASSVGRGPRTDTQYF
TRBV6-5,-,-,TRBJ1-3,TGTGCCAGCAGTTACCAGGCTGGCGGAAACACCATATATTTT,CASSYQAGGNTIYF
TRBV30,TRBD2,-,TRBJ2-3,TGTGCCTGCCTCCGCGTGGCGGGGGGCGGAGGTACGCAGTATTTT,CACLRVAGGGGTQYF
TRBV5-1,TRBD2,-,TRBJ2-3,TGCGCCAGCAGCTTGCAGCGGGGGAGCACAGATACGCAGTATTTT,CASSLQRGSTDTQYF
TRBV5-1,TRBD1,once,TRBJ1-4,TGCGCCAGCATGGGCGGGTACCGACAGGGAAGTGAAAAACTGTTTTTT,CASMGGYRQGSEKLFF
TRBV29-1,-,-,TRBJ2-7,TGCAGCGTTGTAGGGCTGAGGAGCTCCTACGAGCAGTACTTC,CSVVGLRSSYEQYF
TRBV10-3,-,few,TRBJ1-2,TGTGCCATCAGTGAGGTCCCTAACTATGGCTACACCTTC,CAISEVPNYGYTF
TRBV5-6,-,-,TRBJ1-3,TGTGCCAGCAGCTTGCCGACGTCTGGAAACACCATATATTTT,CASSLPTSGNTIYF
TRBV27,-,-,TRBJ1-4,TGTGCCAGCAGTTTATCGCCTTACCCAGCAACTAATGAAAAACTGTTTTTT,CASSLSPYPATNEKLFF
TRBV7-2,-,-,TRBJ2-5,TGTGCCAGCAGCTTAGCGGGGGAGACCCAGTACTTC,CASSLAGETQYF
TRBV7-2,-,-,TRBJ2-1,TGTGCCAGCACCTCGGACAGTTCTTACAATGAGCAGTTCTTC,CASTSDSSYNEQFF
TRBV10-3,TRBD1,-,TRBJ2-7,TGTGCCACCTTTGGGGAGACAGGGAACGAGCAGTACTTC,CATFGETGNEQYF
TRBV19,-,-,TRBJ1-1,TGTGCCAGTATGGGGGGCCCACAAGGGGCGCGATTGGTCACTGAAGCTTTCTTT,CASMGGPQGARLVTEAFF